These 24 T cell receptor beta chains share one sample of origin, sequenced in a study of blood T cell repertoires in COVID-19. Some clones are missing from TCRdb's copy, which holds only in-frame ones; the method was immunoSEQ multiplex PCR. The repertoire consists of about 88,000 clones, with roughly nine tenths occurring once and the leading ten covering 1.8%. Sample: peripheral blood. Receptors were obtained from a human donor with active COVID-19. The donor label of this sample is uncertain.

In this sample, this clone turned up a few times. The CDR3 reads CASSLAARTGGPYEQYF. Written as DNA, the CDR3 is TGCGCCAGCAGCTTGGCGGCACGGACAGGGGGCCCCTACGAGCAGTACTTC. The V gene is TRBV5-1, the J gene TRBJ2-7; 11 bases align to TRBD1. This CDR3 spans 17 amino acids. Per the germline V gene, CDR1 is SGHRS and CDR2 is YFSETQ. V gave up 0 bases and J gave up 2 bases; unmatched junction bases: 7.

This sequence joins TRBV7-3 and TRBJ2-1, with TRBD1 matching 9 bases. The ends lost 5 bases at V and 5 bases at J; junction bases unmatched: 7. Germline V gene lookup returns CDR1 SGHTA and CDR2 FQGTGA. This CDR3 spans 15 amino acids. The CDR3 nucleotides read TGTGCCAGCAGCGTTTACAGGGGGCCACACAATGAGCAGTTCTTC. Amino acids: CASSVYRGPHNEQFF. Full variable domain (outside the CDR3, taken from reference TRBV7-3 and TRBJ2-1): GAGVSQTPSNKVTEKGKYVELRCDPISGHTALYWYRQSLGQGPEFLIYFQGTGAADDSGLPNDRFFAVRPEGSVSTLKIQRTERGDSAVYLCASSVYRGPHNEQFFGPGTRLTVL.

The chain joins TRBV14 to TRBJ1-2; 8 bases line up with TRBD1. Unmatched junction bases numbered 6, after V lost 5 bases and J lost 7 bases. Germline V gene sequence: CDR1 SGHDN, CDR2 FVKESK. This CDR3 spans 13 amino acids. CDR3 in amino acids: CASSSYDRGGYTF. The CDR3 DNA follows: TGTGCCAGCAGCTCCTACGACAGGGGTGGCTACACCTTC.

The chain uses TRBV19 and TRBJ2-1; 10 nucleotides agree with TRBD1. The CDR3 totals 15 residues. V lost 5 bases to trimming and J lost 6 bases; unmatched junction nucleotides: 7. CDR1 is LNHDA, CDR2 SQIVND, per germline (reference sequence). The CDR3 reads CASSDRDRGANEQFF. In DNA, the CDR3 is TGTGCCAGTAGTGACCGGGACAGGGGTGCCAATGAGCAGTTCTTC.

The genes are TRBV7-2 and TRBJ1-2, with 9 bases identical to TRBD1. The V gene's germline CDR1 is SGHTA and CDR2 FQGNSA. Trimming at V came to 1 base and at J to 8 bases, leaving 5 bases not matched to a gene. This CDR3 spans 14 amino acids. CDR3 sequence reads: CASSLGTGARGYTF. The CDR3 bases are TGTGCCAGCAGCTTAGGGACAGGGGCAAGAGGCTACACCTTC.

The chain uses TRBV18 and TRBJ2-2; 8 nucleotides line up with TRBD1. The V and J ends lost 2 bases and 2 bases, in that order; junction bases with no gene match: 1. CDR3 length equals 15 residues. Germline loops: CDR1 KGHSH, CDR2 LQKENI. CDR3 nucleotides: TGTGCCAGCTCACCAACAGGGGGAAACACCGGGGAGCTGTTTTTT. Translation: CASSPTGGNTGELFF.

The V gene is TRBV6-1, the J gene TRBJ1-1, with a possible D match to TRBD1 (6 bases). CDR1 and CDR2 from the germline V gene are MNHNS and SASEGT. This CDR3 comprises 14 residues. V lost 2 bases, J lost 2 bases, and 9 bases lay in between. The CDR3 coding sequence is TGTGCCAGCAGTGAACAACAGGGTAACACTGAAGCTTTCTTT. This codes for CASSEQQGNTEAFF.

The rearrangement links TRBV2 to TRBJ2-1; TRBD2 agrees at 10 bases. V lost 6 bases, J lost 6 bases, and 5 bases stayed unmatched. Per germline, CDR1 SNHLY and CDR2 FYNNEI. The CDR3 is 14 amino acids. The CDR3 spells CASRAGLASNEQFF. The CDR3 DNA sequence: TGTGCCAGCAGGGCGGGACTAGCGTCCAATGAGCAGTTCTTC.

This clone appeared once. The genes are TRBV6-1 and TRBJ1-5; 7 nucleotides align to TRBD1. Trimming cost V 0 bases and J 0 bases; bases outside gene matches: 8. Germline assignment: CDR1 MNHNS and CDR2 SASEGT. This CDR3 contains 18 residues. CDR3 nucleotides: TGTGCCAGCAGTGAAGCAGCAGGGGGGTCTAATAGCAATCAGCCCCAGCATTTT. It is translated as CASSEAAGGSNSNQPQHF.

The chain has TRBV3-1 (or the pseudogene TRBV3-2) and TRBJ1-1, with 9 bases matching TRBD1. The CDR3 is 14 residues long. CDR1 and CDR2 from the germline V gene are LGHDT and YNNKEL (reference sequence). Unmatched junction bases numbered 6, after V lost 2 bases and J lost 8 bases. The CDR3 bases are TGTGCCAGCAGCCAAACCGGGACAGGGCAAGAAGCTTTCTTT. Protein product: CASSQTGTGQEAFF.

The chain joins TRBV5-4 to TRBJ2-5, with 7 nucleotides matching TRBD1. The germline V gene has CDR1 SGHNT and CDR2 YYREEE (reference sequence). The J segment lost 5 bases and the V segment lost 2 bases, leaving 6 bases of the junction unmatched. This CDR3 contains 14 residues. The CDR3 DNA reads TGTGCCAGCAGCTTAGGGACAGTTGGTGAGACCCAGTACTTC. Translation: CASSLGTVGETQYF.

This chain connects TRBV3-1 (or the pseudogene TRBV3-2) to TRBJ2-5, with 8 bases identical to TRBD2. J gave up 1 base and V 0 bases, and 7 bases lay outside the gene matches. CDR1 LGHDT and CDR2 YNNKEL come from the germline V gene (reference sequence). The CDR3 has 17 amino acids. This CDR3 is CASSQEPSGGPQETQYF. CDR3 in DNA: TGTGCCAGCAGCCAAGAACCCAGCGGGGGCCCCCAAGAGACCCAGTACTTC.

V gene TRBV5-8 combines with J gene TRBJ2-1; 15 nucleotides line up with TRBD2. The CDR3 is 16 amino acids. J was trimmed by 7 bases and V by 0 bases; bases with no gene match: 2. Germline CDR1 SGHTS, CDR2 YDEGEE. CDR3 bases: TGTGCCAGCAGCTTGGATGGGACTAGCGGGGGGAATGAGCAGTTCTTC. This sequence encodes CASSLDGTSGGNEQFF. Filled out from reference TRBV5-8 and TRBJ2-1, the complete variable domain reads EAGVTQSPTHLIKTRGQQATLRCSPISGHTSVYWYQQALGLGLQFLLWYDEGEERNRGNFPPRFSGRQFPNYSSELNVNALELEDSALYLCASSLDGTSGGNEQFFGPGTRLTVL.

To note about this clone: One junction end does not reproduce the germline sequence, and a read error may be involved. The rearrangement links TRBV7-8 to TRBJ1-1; 10 bases match TRBD1. The CDR3 is made up of 15 amino acids. Germline CDR1 is SGHVS and CDR2 is FQNEAQ. The chain's CDR3 is CASSLAGTGDTEAFF. The CDR3 nucleotides read TGTGCCAGCAGTTTAGCCGGGACAGGGGACACTGAAGCTTTCTTT.

This clone appeared once. V is TRBV19 and J is TRBJ1-1; D remains ambiguous. In germline, CDR1 is LNHDA, CDR2 SQIVND (reference sequence). The CDR3 sequence is 15 residues long. The V gene lost 5 bases and the J gene lost 5 bases, with 18 bases spanning the gap. Here the CDR3 reads CASSPRPIRKTEAFF. The CDR3 DNA is TGTGCCAGTAGTCCCCGTCCGATCAGGAAAACTGAAGCTTTCTTT. The complete variable domain, with remaining parts taken from reference TRBV19 and TRBJ1-1, reads DGGITQSPKYLFRKEGQNVTLSCEQNLNHDAMYWYRQDPGQGLRLIYYSQIVNDFQKGDIAEGYSVSREKKESFPLTVTSAQKNPTAFYLCASSPRPIRKTEAFFGQGTRLTVV.

The chain uses TRBV4-1 and TRBJ1-1; TRBD1 aligns across 7 bases. The germline CDR1 and CDR2 sequences are MGHRA and YSYEKL. Unmatched junction bases numbered 10, after V lost 3 bases and J lost 9 bases. CDR3 length: 14 amino acids. The DNA of the CDR3 is TGCGCCAGCAGCCAGGGGGATTGGGACAGACAAGCTTTCTTT. Encoded protein: CASSQGDWDRQAFF.

The chain recombines TRBV7-2 with TRBJ1-1; 8 nucleotides line up with TRBD1. The J segment lost 7 bases and the V segment lost 5 bases, leaving 6 bases of the junction unmatched. CDR3 length: 13 residues. The germline V gene has CDR1 SGHTA and CDR2 FQGNSA. CDR3 region: CASSPQGDGEAFF. DNA of the CDR3: TGTGCCAGCAGCCCACAGGGGGACGGTGAAGCTTTCTTT.

A single count supports this clone. This rearrangement joins TRBV28 to TRBJ2-3; 9 bases line up with TRBD1. Losses at the gene ends were 3 bases for V and 2 bases for J; bases not matched to a gene: 6. This CDR3 spans 16 amino acids. In germline, CDR1 is MDHEN, CDR2 SYDVKM. CDR3 amino acids: CASSFSGTGNTDTQYF. The CDR3, as DNA: TGTGCCAGCAGTTTTTCCGGGACAGGGAACACAGATACGCAGTATTTT.

The chain carries TRBV6-6 and TRBJ2-2; D is possibly TRBD1 (6 bases). Germline V gene sequence: CDR1 MNHNY, CDR2 SVGAGI (reference sequence). The CDR3 has 14 amino acids. Deletions cut 4 bases from V and 1 base from J, with 7 bases between. In DNA form, the CDR3 reads TGTGCCAGCAGTTCGGGACAGAACACCGGGGAGCTGTTTTTT. Protein sequence: CASSSGQNTGELFF.

The gene calls are TRBV27 and TRBJ2-7, with D maybe TRBD1 (6 bases). V dropped 5 bases and J dropped 0 bases, with 14 bases sitting between them. The germline V gene has CDR1 MNHEY and CDR2 SMNVEV (reference sequence). The length of the CDR3 is 15 residues. DNA of the CDR3: TGTGCCAGCAGTACTGCCCGGGACAACTCCTACGAGCAGTACTTC. As protein: CASSTARDNSYEQYF.

This chain uses TRBV19 with TRBJ2-3; weak D call: TRBD2 (7 bases). Germline values: CDR1 LNHDA, CDR2 SQIVND (reference sequence). The length of the CDR3 is 15 residues. V shed 3 bases and J shed 4 bases, with 14 bases lying between them. In DNA form, the CDR3 reads TGTGCCAGTAGTATCGGGGAGGGGGTCCCAGATACGCAGTATTTT. Protein product: CASSIGEGVPDTQYF.

This chain connects TRBV6-5 to TRBJ1-6; D unclear. Trimming took off 6 bases at V and 8 bases at J, with 17 bases between the two ends. Germline CDR1 reads MNHEY; CDR2 reads SVGAGI. This CDR3 is 15 amino acids long. CDR3 sequence (DNA): TGTGCCAGCAGGCAACAGAGATCGCTTGATTCACCCCTCCACTTT. It specifies CASRQQRSLDSPLHF.

V is TRBV7-3 and J is TRBJ2-7, with 8 positions matching TRBD1. Germline lookup yields CDR1 SGHTA and CDR2 FQGTGA. CDR3 length: 15 residues. V shed 6 bases, J shed 2 bases, and the junction held 9 bases outside the gene matches. The CDR3 coding sequence is TGTGCCAGCAGTTCAGACAGGGGACCCACCTACGAGCAGTACTTC. Translating it yields CASSSDRGPTYEQYF.

The gene calls are TRBV6-2 or TRBV6-3 and TRBJ2-1; 10 bases align to TRBD1. CDR3 length equals 17 residues. The trim removed 5 bases at V and 7 bases at J, leaving 14 bases unmatched. The germline V gene encodes CDR1 MNHEY and CDR2 SVGEGT. The CDR3 nucleotides read TGTGCCAGCAGTCAACGGGTAGATTGGGACAGGGGTAATGAGCAGTTCTTC. Protein sequence: CASSQRVDWDRGNEQFF.